The 16 T cell receptor beta chains listed next were all sequenced from one sample in a study of shared clonotypes between healthy human individuals. The naive CD8 subset, CD45RO-negative cells positively selected for CCR7, excluded terminally differentiated effector memory CD45RA+ cells. The assay was immunoSEQ multiplex PCR, and TCRdb's table has in-frame clones only and misses some. The repertoire holds roughly 2.1 million clones, with about 92% as singletons. Sequencing used naive CD8+ T cells from PBMCs. These receptor sequences come from a young man in good health. Some clones in this sample may be carry-over from other donors' samples.

The chain couples TRBV15 to TRBJ1-5, with D possibly TRBD1 on 5 matching bases. The CDR3 runs 14 residues. Germline lookup yields CDR1 LNHNV and CDR2 YYDKDF (reference sequence). The ends were cut back, 3 bases at V and 5 bases at J, with 11 bases in the middle. CDR3 amino acids: CATSSRQRDQPQHF. CDR3 in DNA: TGTGCCACCAGCAGCCGACAGAGGGATCAGCCCCAGCATTTT.

This sequence joins TRBV27 and TRBJ1-1, with D possibly being TRBD1 (6 bases). The CDR3 extends over 16 amino acids. V was shortened by 2 bases and J by 0 bases, with 13 bases between the two germline ends. The germline CDR1 and CDR2 sequences are MNHEY and SMNVEV (reference sequence). CDR3 amino acids: CASSLISTGMNTEAFF. Here the CDR3 DNA reads TGTGCCAGCAGTTTAATTAGTACAGGGATGAACACTGAAGCTTTCTTT.

This rearrangement joins TRBV16 to TRBJ2-3; TRBD2 agrees at 10 bases. The CDR3 runs to 15 residues. Looked up from germline, CDR1 is KGHSY and CDR2 is FQNENV. The ends lost 2 bases at V and 4 bases at J; junction bases unmatched: 3. The CDR3 loop reads CASSQSGRGADTQYF. The CDR3 DNA sequence: TGTGCCAGCAGCCAAAGCGGGAGGGGAGCAGATACGCAGTATTTT.

The rearrangement uses TRBV28 and TRBJ1-4, with D unresolved. The CDR3 is 15 amino acids. CDR1 is MDHEN and CDR2 is SYDVKM in the germline V gene. Trimming took off 2 bases at V and 4 bases at J, with 11 bases between the two ends. For the CDR3, the DNA is TGTGCCAGCAGTTTACTTCTCCGAGGTAATGAAAAACTGTTTTTT. It codes for CASSLLLRGNEKLFF.

The rearrangement uses TRBV15 and TRBJ1-4, with D unresolved. CDR1 is LNHNV, CDR2 YYDKDF, per germline (reference sequence). The V and J ends lost 3 bases and 4 bases respectively, with 15 bases between them. This CDR3 contains 16 residues. CDR3 residues: CATSRADGAINEKLFF. CDR3 coding DNA: TGTGCCACCAGCAGGGCGGACGGTGCGATTAATGAAAAACTGTTTTTT.

This chain links TRBV6-1 with TRBJ1-3; D gene ambiguous. Trimming cost V 0 bases and J 3 bases, with 24 bases left between them. Looked up from germline, CDR1 is MNHNS and CDR2 is SASEGT. This CDR3 contains 20 residues. The CDR3 DNA follows: TGTGCCAGCAGTGAAGCGGGTAGGTTCCGCGGAGGACTTTATGGAAACACCATATATTTT. Protein sequence: CASSEAGRFRGGLYGNTIYF.

The rearrangement links TRBV27 to TRBJ2-1; 8 positions match TRBD1. With V trimmed by 11 bases and J by 7 bases, 16 bases remained unmatched. This CDR3 region has 15 residues. In germline, CDR1 is MNHEY, CDR2 SMNVEV (reference sequence). DNA for the CDR3: TGTGCCGGATACCAGGGGACAGGCCCGGGGAATGAGCAGTTCTTC. Amino acids: CAGYQGTGPGNEQFF.

The J gene is TRBJ2-1, the V gene TRBV15, with 7 bases identical to TRBD2. The CDR3 loop spans 16 amino acids. Germline values: CDR1 LNHNV, CDR2 YYDKDF (reference sequence). Trimming cost V 5 bases and J 3 bases; bases outside gene matches: 10. The CDR3 nucleotides are TGTGCCACCAGCCCCACCCGCCGGGACTACTACAATGAGCAGTTCTTC. The encoded protein is CATSPTRRDYYNEQFF.

The chain employs TRBV6-5 and TRBJ2-1; D remains ambiguous. This CDR3 is built from 12 residues. V was shortened by 6 bases and J by 6 bases, with 9 bases between the two germline ends. CDR1 and CDR2 from the germline V gene are MNHEY and SVGAGI. CDR3 sequence reads: CASSPMGNEQFF. In DNA, the CDR3 is TGTGCCAGCAGCCCGATGGGCAATGAGCAGTTCTTC.

The rearrangement joins TRBV4-3 to TRBJ2-7, with D tentatively TRBD2 (7 bases). Looked up from germline, CDR1 is LGHNA and CDR2 is YSLEER. Trimming shortened V by 0 bases and J by 5 bases, and 20 bases separated the two germline ends. The CDR3 consists of 17 residues. The CDR3 loop is CASSQETLVGGGDEQYF. CDR3 DNA sequence: TGCGCCAGCAGCCAAGAAACCTTAGTGGGAGGGGGGGACGAGCAGTACTTC.

The chain employs TRBV4-3 and TRBJ1-1; D gene ambiguous. The CDR3 contains 15 residues. CDR1 LGHNA and CDR2 YSLEER come from the germline V gene. The germline V and J ends were trimmed by 0 bases and 3 bases, with 11 bases remaining between them. DNA for the CDR3: TGCGCCAGCAGCCAAGATTTCGGTTGGGACACTGAAGCTTTCTTT. Its protein product is CASSQDFGWDTEAFF.

The V call is TRBV6-6, the J call TRBJ2-7; the D is unclear. This CDR3 contains 16 residues. The germline CDR1 and CDR2 sequences are MNHNY and SVGAGI (reference sequence). V lost 0 bases and J 1 base, leaving 13 bases between the germline ends. The CDR3 sequence is CASSYSRSGRSYEQYF. CDR3 DNA: TGTGCCAGCAGTTACTCACGTTCCGGGCGGTCCTACGAGCAGTACTTC.

The chain is built from TRBV29-1 and TRBJ2-3; possible D gene TRBD2, 5 bases. Germline CDR1 SQVTM, CDR2 ANQGSEA. The ends were cut back, 5 bases at V and 4 bases at J, with 25 bases in the middle. This CDR3 has 17 residues. The CDR3: CSVLRAWGEALPDTQYF. CDR3 in DNA: TGCAGCGTTCTACGGGCATGGGGAGAAGCTCTTCCAGATACGCAGTATTTT.

This chain connects TRBV2 to TRBJ2-1, with TRBD1 matching over 7 bases. V lost 7 bases to trimming and J lost 2 bases; unmatched junction nucleotides: 8. The CDR3 runs to 15 residues. Germline CDR1 is SNHLY and CDR2 is FYNNEI. This CDR3 is CASTLTGTAYNEQFF. The DNA for the CDR3 is TGTGCCAGCACCCTTACCGGGACAGCCTACAATGAGCAGTTCTTC.

This rearrangement joins TRBV28 to TRBJ1-3; tentatively, D is TRBD1 (5 bases). The germline gives CDR1 MDHEN, CDR2 SYDVKM. The CDR3 is 15 amino acids. Trimming took off 8 bases at V and 2 bases at J, with 16 bases between the two ends. This CDR3 is CASATAGETGNTIYF. CDR3 nucleotide sequence: TGTGCCAGCGCGACTGCGGGGGAGACTGGAAACACCATATATTTT.

The chain carries TRBV11-2 and TRBJ1-1, with D tentatively TRBD1 (6 bases). V was pared by 1 base and J by 4 bases, with 13 bases between. The germline V gene encodes CDR1 SGHAT and CDR2 FQNNGV. The CDR3 sequence is 15 residues long. The CDR3 DNA sequence: TGTGCCAGCAGCTTAGTCGGGGGCATGGGCACTGAAGCTTTCTTT. This sequence encodes CASSLVGGMGTEAFF. The complete variable domain, with remaining parts taken from reference TRBV11-2 and TRBJ1-1, reads EAGVAQSPRYKIIEKRQSVAFWCNPISGHATLYWYQQILGQGPKLLIQFQNNGVVDDSQLPKDRFSAERLKGVDSTLKIQPAKLEDSAVYLCASSLVGGMGTEAFFGQGTRLTVV.